Described below is a single T cell receptor beta chain sequence and its context. Under the authors' procedure: Amplified reference gene primers provided the basis for estimating nucleated cell counts. This table comes from immunoSEQ multiplex PCR, and its TCRdb copy is limited to in-frame clones, with some not included. The D gene and trimming were derived from the DNA, and the V and J assignments and clone size from that table. The data show over 400,000 clones, approximately 85% seen once. The data stem from a study of blood T cell repertoires in COVID-19. Sequencing used peripheral blood. The TCR sequence derives from a human donor in a cohort sampled during active COVID-19.

The CDR3 DNA reads TGTGCCAGCAGCCAAAGGGGTGCGGAAAAGCCCCAGCATTTT. Its translation: CASSQRGAEKPQHF. The rearrangement uses TRBV3-1 (or the pseudogene TRBV3-2) and TRBJ1-5; tentative D call: TRBD1 (5 bases). Germline CDR1 reads LGHDT; CDR2 reads YNNKEL (reference sequence). Trimming took off 2 bases at V and 8 bases at J, with 13 bases between the two ends. The CDR3 sequence is 14 residues long.